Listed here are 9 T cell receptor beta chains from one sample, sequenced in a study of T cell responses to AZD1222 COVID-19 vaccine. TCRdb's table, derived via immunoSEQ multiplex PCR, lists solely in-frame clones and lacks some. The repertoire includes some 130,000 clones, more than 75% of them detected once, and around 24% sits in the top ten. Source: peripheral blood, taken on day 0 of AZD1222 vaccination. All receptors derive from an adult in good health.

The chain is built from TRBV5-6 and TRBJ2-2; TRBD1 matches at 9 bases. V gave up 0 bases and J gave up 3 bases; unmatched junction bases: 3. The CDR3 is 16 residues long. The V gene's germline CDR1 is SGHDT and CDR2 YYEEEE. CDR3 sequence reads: CASSLGGTGYTGELFF. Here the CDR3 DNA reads TGTGCCAGCAGCTTGGGAGGGACAGGGTACACCGGGGAGCTGTTTTTT.

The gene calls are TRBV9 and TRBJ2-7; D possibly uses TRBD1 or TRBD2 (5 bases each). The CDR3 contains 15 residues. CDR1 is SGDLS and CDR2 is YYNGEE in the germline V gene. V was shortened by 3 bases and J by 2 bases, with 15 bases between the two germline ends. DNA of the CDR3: TGTGCCAGCAGCGCTAGGGACGGCAGAGCCTACGAGCAGTACTTC. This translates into CASSARDGRAYEQYF.

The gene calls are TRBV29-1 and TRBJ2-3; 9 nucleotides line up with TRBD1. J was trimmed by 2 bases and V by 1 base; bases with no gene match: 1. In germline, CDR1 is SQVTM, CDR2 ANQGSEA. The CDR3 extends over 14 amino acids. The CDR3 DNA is TGCAGCGTTGAAGGGACAGGGGCCACAGATACGCAGTATTTT. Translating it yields CSVEGTGATDTQYF.

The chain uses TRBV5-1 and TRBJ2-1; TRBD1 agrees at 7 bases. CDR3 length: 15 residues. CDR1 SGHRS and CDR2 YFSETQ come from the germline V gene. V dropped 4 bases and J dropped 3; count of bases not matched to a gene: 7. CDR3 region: CASSVDRDSYNEQFF. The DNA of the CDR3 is TGCGCCAGCAGCGTTGACCGGGACAGCTACAATGAGCAGTTCTTC.

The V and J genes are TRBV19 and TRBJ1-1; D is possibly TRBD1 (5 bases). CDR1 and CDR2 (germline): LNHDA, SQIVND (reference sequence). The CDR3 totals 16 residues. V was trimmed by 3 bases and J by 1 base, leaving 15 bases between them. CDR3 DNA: TGTGCCAGTAGTATCGCAGGGTCCCGACCGAACACTGAAGCTTTCTTT. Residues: CASSIAGSRPNTEAFF. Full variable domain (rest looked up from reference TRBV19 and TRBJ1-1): DGGITQSPKYLFRKEGQNVTLSCEQNLNHDAMYWYRQDPGQGLRLIYYSQIVNDFQKGDIAEGYSVSREKKESFPLTVTSAQKNPTAFYLCASSIAGSRPNTEAFFGQGTRLTVV.

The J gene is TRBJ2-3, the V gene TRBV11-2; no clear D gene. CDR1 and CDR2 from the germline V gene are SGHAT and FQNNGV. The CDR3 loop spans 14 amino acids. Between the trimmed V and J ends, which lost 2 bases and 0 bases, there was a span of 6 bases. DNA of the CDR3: TGTGCCAGCAGCTTAATGGGGAGCACAGATACGCAGTATTTT. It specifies CASSLMGSTDTQYF.

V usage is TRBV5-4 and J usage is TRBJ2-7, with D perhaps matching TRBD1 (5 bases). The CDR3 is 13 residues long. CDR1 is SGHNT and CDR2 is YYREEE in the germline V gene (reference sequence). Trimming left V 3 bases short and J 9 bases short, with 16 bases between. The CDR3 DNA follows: TGTGCCAGCAGCTCCGTGTCAGGACAAAGGCAGTACTTC. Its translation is CASSSVSGQRQYF.

The CDR3 nucleotides are TGTGCCAGCTCACCACCGGTCGTCCTCTATGGCTACACCTTC. Translating gives CASSPPVVLYGYTF. This chain connects TRBV18 to TRBJ1-2; D is unclear. Trimming removed 0 bases at V and 4 bases at J, with 9 bases between. CDR1 is KGHSH and CDR2 is LQKENI in the germline V gene. The length of the CDR3 is 14 residues.

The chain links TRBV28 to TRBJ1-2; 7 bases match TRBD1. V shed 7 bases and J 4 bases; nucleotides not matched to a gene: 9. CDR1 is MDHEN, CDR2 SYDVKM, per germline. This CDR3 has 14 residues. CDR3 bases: TGTGCCAGCAACCCCCCGGACAGGTTCTATGGCTACACCTTC. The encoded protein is CASNPPDRFYGYTF.